The 23 T cell receptor beta chains below were found in one sample sequenced in a study of T cell responses to AZD1222 COVID-19 vaccine. Generated by immunoSEQ multiplex PCR, the TCRdb table keeps only in-frame clones and is missing some. Among 130,000 or so clones listed, about 89% were seen once. The input for sequencing was peripheral blood, taken on day 0 of AZD1222 vaccination. Receptors were obtained from an adult in good health.

This clone was seen once. The chain recombines TRBV11-3 with TRBJ2-7, with 7 bases aligning to TRBD2. V was pared by 1 base and J by 7 bases, with 1 base of the junction left unmatched. Germline V CDR1 and CDR2: SGHNT, YENEEA. This CDR3 has 12 amino acids. The CDR3: CASSLGGGEQYF. DNA for the CDR3: TGTGCCAGCAGCTTAGGGGGGGGTGAGCAGTACTTC.

The chain carries TRBV5-4 and TRBJ2-2; 8 bases agree with TRBD2. Germline V gene lookup returns CDR1 SGHNT and CDR2 YYREEE (reference sequence). Germline trimming cut 6 bases from V and 0 bases from J; bases unmatched to any gene: 1. The CDR3 has 14 amino acids. CDR3 sequence: CASISGANTGELFF. CDR3 sequence (DNA): TGTGCCAGCATTAGCGGGGCGAACACCGGGGAGCTGTTTTTT.

The chain joins TRBV24-1 to TRBJ2-1, with D perhaps TRBD1 or TRBD2 (7 bases each). The germline V gene has CDR1 KGHDR and CDR2 SFDVKD. The CDR3 loop spans 13 amino acids. The V end lost 6 bases, the J end lost 9 bases, and 14 bases lay between the germline ends. The CDR3 nucleotides read TGTGCCACCAGTCCCTCAGGGGGGGGTGAGCAGTTCTTC. Protein product: CATSPSGGGEQFF.

The V and J genes are TRBV19 and TRBJ2-6; D possibly corresponds to TRBD2 (5 bases). This CDR3 spans 17 amino acids. V shed 1 base and J shed 2 bases, with 12 bases lying between them. Germline V lookup: CDR1 LNHDA, CDR2 SQIVND (reference sequence). CDR3 coding DNA: TGTGCCAGTAGTATAGTTCGGGCGAGGGCTGGGGCCAACGTCCTGACTTTC. This translates into CASSIVRARAGANVLTF.

The chain recombines TRBV29-1 with TRBJ2-5; no firm D call. The CDR3 length is 11 residues. CDR1 and CDR2 (germline): SQVTM, ANQGSEA. The V gene lost 7 bases and the J gene lost 5 bases, with 11 bases spanning the gap. In DNA form, the CDR3 reads TGCAGCGCTGACATAAGGGAGACCCAGTACTTC. Its protein product is CSADIRETQYF.

The gene calls are TRBV19 and TRBJ1-1; D remains unclear. Germline V gene sequence: CDR1 LNHDA, CDR2 SQIVND (reference sequence). The CDR3 extends over 12 amino acids. The V gene lost 5 bases and the J gene lost 7 bases, with 11 bases spanning the gap. The CDR3 region has the DNA TGTGCCAGTAGTCCTCACGGCCGTGAAGCTTTCTTT. Amino acid sequence: CASSPHGREAFF. Variable domain in full (rest from reference TRBV19 and TRBJ1-1): DGGITQSPKYLFRKEGQNVTLSCEQNLNHDAMYWYRQDPGQGLRLIYYSQIVNDFQKGDIAEGYSVSREKKESFPLTVTSAQKNPTAFYLCASSPHGREAFFGQGTRLTVV.

The chain joins TRBV9 to TRBJ1-2; a weak D match, TRBD1 (5 bases). V was shortened by 0 bases and J by 1 base, with 7 bases between the two germline ends. This CDR3 is built from 14 residues. Per germline, CDR1 SGDLS and CDR2 YYNGEE. CDR3: CASSVATGNYGYTF. CDR3 DNA sequence: TGTGCCAGCAGCGTAGCCACAGGTAACTATGGCTACACCTTC. The full variable domain, its missing parts supplied by reference TRBV9 and TRBJ1-2, is DSGVTQTPKHLITATGQRVTLRCSPRSGDLSVYWYQQSLDQGLQFLIQYYNGEERAKGNILERFSAQQFPDLHSELNLSSLELGDSALYFCASSVATGNYGYTFGSGTRLTVV.

This clone was seen more than once but under ten times. The V gene is TRBV7-9, the J gene TRBJ1-3; D gene ambiguous. CDR3 size: 16 residues. Trimming shortened V by 5 bases and J by 2 bases, and 16 bases separated the two germline ends. CDR1 is SEHNR and CDR2 is FQNEAQ in the germline V gene (reference sequence). The CDR3 sequence is CASSLDVSDAGNTIYF. The CDR3 coding sequence is TGTGCCAGCAGCCTGGACGTTTCGGACGCTGGAAACACCATATATTTT.

The V gene is TRBV7-8, the J gene TRBJ2-1; tentative D call: TRBD2 (6 bases). The V gene's germline CDR1 is SGHVS and CDR2 FQNEAQ. The CDR3 is 15 residues long. V lost 5 bases to trimming and J lost 8 bases, with 19 bases between them. The CDR3 DNA reads TGTGCCAGCAGCATGTCGAGGAGGGGTCGCGATGAGCAGTTCTTC. Its translation: CASSMSRRGRDEQFF.

The genes are TRBV3-1 (or the pseudogene TRBV3-2) and TRBJ1-6; the D is unclear. V lost 0 bases and J 6 bases, leaving 3 bases between the germline ends. This CDR3 comprises 13 residues. The germline gives CDR1 LGHDT, CDR2 YNNKEL (reference sequence). This chain's CDR3 is CASSQDSNSPLHF. The CDR3 coding sequence is TGTGCCAGCAGCCAAGATAGTAATTCACCCCTCCACTTT.

The rearrangement links TRBV7-3 to TRBJ1-2; 9 bases agree with TRBD1. The CDR3 spans 13 residues. In germline, CDR1 is SGHTA, CDR2 FQGTGA. The trim removed 1 base at V and 6 bases at J, leaving 0 bases unmatched. CDR3 region: CASSLRTGDGYTF. CDR3 nucleotides: TGTGCCAGCAGCTTAAGGACAGGGGATGGCTACACCTTC.

The rearrangement links TRBV5-1 to TRBJ2-3; 7 nucleotides line up with TRBD1. CDR3 length: 16 residues. Per the germline V gene, CDR1 is SGHRS and CDR2 is YFSETQ. Trimming took 4 bases from V and 0 from J; bases not matched to a gene: 8. The CDR3 region is CASSLEDRTSTDTQYF. For the CDR3, the DNA is TGCGCCAGCAGCCTTGAGGACAGGACGAGCACAGATACGCAGTATTTT.

CDR3 DNA: TGTGCCAGCAGCGTGGACGGGGGTACTGGTGGGCCCCAGCATTTT. This translates into CASSVDGGTGGPQHF. V and J are TRBV9 and TRBJ1-5, with D tentatively TRBD1 (5 bases). Trimming removed 2 bases from V and 9 bases from J, with 18 bases in between. Germline V gives CDR1 SGDLS, CDR2 YYNGEE. CDR3 length: 15 amino acids.

The J gene is TRBJ1-2, the V gene TRBV3-1 (or the pseudogene TRBV3-2), with D possibly matching TRBD1 (6 bases). Germline CDR1 reads LGHDT; CDR2 reads YNNKEL (reference sequence). V was cut by 3 bases and J by 5 bases, with 19 bases left in between. This CDR3 comprises 16 residues. The CDR3 DNA is TGTGCCAGCAGCCAGGCGGGGGGGGGCGCAGAGTATGGCTACACCTTC. Amino acid sequence: CASSQAGGGAEYGYTF.

The J gene is TRBJ1-5, the V gene TRBV25-1; 9 bases agree with TRBD1. This CDR3 is 16 amino acids long. Germline values: CDR1 MGHDK, CDR2 SYGVNS. V was clipped by 6 bases and J by 2 bases; unmatched bases: 8. The CDR3 protein is CASRGQGPGGNQPQHF. CDR3 nucleotides: TGTGCCAGCAGGGGACAGGGTCCCGGGGGCAATCAGCCCCAGCATTTT.

This chain links TRBV9 with TRBJ2-3; D may be TRBD2 (5 bases). The CDR3 extends over 16 amino acids. Trimming shortened V by 4 bases and J by 0 bases, and 15 bases separated the two germline ends. Germline CDR1 and CDR2: SGDLS and YYNGEE. CDR3 residues: CASSHLGELSTDTQYF. The CDR3 nucleotides are TGTGCCAGCAGCCATCTTGGGGAGTTGAGCACAGATACGCAGTATTTT.

V usage is TRBV25-1 and J usage is TRBJ2-5; 10 bases map to TRBD2. The CDR3 runs to 16 residues. Germline CDR1 MGHDK, CDR2 SYGVNS. After removal of 4 bases from V and 4 bases from J, the junction contained 9 bases not matched to a gene. Here the CDR3 reads CASSAWLAGVSETQYF. CDR3 in DNA: TGTGCCAGCAGTGCGTGGCTAGCGGGAGTGTCAGAGACCCAGTACTTC.

The rearrangement joins TRBV9 to TRBJ2-7; maybe TRBD2 (5 bases). Per germline, CDR1 SGDLS and CDR2 YYNGEE. The CDR3 is 14 amino acids. Trimming took 4 bases from V and 3 from J, leaving 14 bases between them. The CDR3 reads CASSPTDGGYEQYF. CDR3 coding DNA: TGTGCCAGCAGCCCAACTGACGGAGGCTACGAGCAGTACTTC.

V gene TRBV12-3 or TRBV12-4 combines with J gene TRBJ1-2, with D tentatively TRBD1 (5 bases). Trimming pared 2 bases from V and 5 bases from J, leaving 9 bases between. The CDR3 extends over 13 amino acids. This chain's CDR3 is CASSLWGAYGYTF. Written as DNA, the CDR3 is TGTGCCAGCAGTTTATGGGGCGCGTATGGCTACACCTTC.

The V and J genes are TRBV10-2 and TRBJ1-1, with TRBD1 identical over 8 bases. The CDR3 is 13 residues long. CDR1 is WSHSY, CDR2 SAAADI, per germline. Trimming took 8 bases from V and 1 from J; bases not matched to a gene: 3. In DNA form, the CDR3 reads TGCGCCAGCGGGGACAGGAAGAACACTGAAGCTTTCTTT. This gives the protein CASGDRKNTEAFF.

This chain joins TRBV11-2 and TRBJ1-4; D is unresolved. V shed 2 bases and J shed 7 bases, with 14 bases lying between them. Germline CDR1 is SGHAT and CDR2 is FQNNGV. CDR3 length: 15 residues. The CDR3 here is CASSLRPELSEKLFF. The DNA for the CDR3 is TGTGCCAGCAGCTTAAGGCCTGAACTAAGTGAAAAACTGTTTTTT.

This chain connects TRBV19 to TRBJ1-1, with TRBD1 as a possible D gene (5 bases). The CDR3 totals 18 residues. In germline, CDR1 is LNHDA, CDR2 SQIVND (reference sequence). V was shortened by 2 bases and J by 0 bases, with 19 bases between the two germline ends. DNA of the CDR3: TGTGCCAGTAGTATATTCCCAACCCGGGGACGGATGAACACTGAAGCTTTCTTT. Residues: CASSIFPTRGRMNTEAFF.

V and J are TRBV2 and TRBJ1-5; D possibly corresponds to TRBD1 (6 bases). Trimming took 7 bases from V and 5 from J, leaving 12 bases between them. The CDR3 extends over 13 amino acids. Germline values: CDR1 SNHLY, CDR2 FYNNEI. The CDR3 nucleotides read TGTGCCAGCACCGGACAGCCCGATCAGCCCCAGCATTTT. This gives the protein CASTGQPDQPQHF.